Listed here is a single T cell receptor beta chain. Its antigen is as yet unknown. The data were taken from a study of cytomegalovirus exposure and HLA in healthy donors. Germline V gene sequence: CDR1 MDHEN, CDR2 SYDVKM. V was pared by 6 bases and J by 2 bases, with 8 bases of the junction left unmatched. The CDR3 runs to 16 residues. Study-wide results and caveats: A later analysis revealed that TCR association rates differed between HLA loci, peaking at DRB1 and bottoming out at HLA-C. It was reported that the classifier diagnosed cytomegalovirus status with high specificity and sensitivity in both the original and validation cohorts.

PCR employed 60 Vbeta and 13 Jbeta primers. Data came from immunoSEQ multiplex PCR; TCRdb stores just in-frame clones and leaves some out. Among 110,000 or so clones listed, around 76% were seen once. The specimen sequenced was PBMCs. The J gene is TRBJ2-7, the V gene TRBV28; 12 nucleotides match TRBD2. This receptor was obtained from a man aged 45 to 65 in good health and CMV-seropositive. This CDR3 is CASSKTLAGGTYEQYF. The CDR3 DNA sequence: TGTGCCAGCAGCAAGACCCTAGCGGGAGGGACCTACGAGCAGTACTTC. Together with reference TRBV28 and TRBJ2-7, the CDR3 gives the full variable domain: DVKVTQSSRYLVKRTGEKVFLECVQDMDHENMFWYRQDPGLGLRLIYFSYDVKMKEKGDIPEGYSVSREKKERFSLILESASTNQTSMYLCASSKTLAGGTYEQYFGPGTRLTVT.